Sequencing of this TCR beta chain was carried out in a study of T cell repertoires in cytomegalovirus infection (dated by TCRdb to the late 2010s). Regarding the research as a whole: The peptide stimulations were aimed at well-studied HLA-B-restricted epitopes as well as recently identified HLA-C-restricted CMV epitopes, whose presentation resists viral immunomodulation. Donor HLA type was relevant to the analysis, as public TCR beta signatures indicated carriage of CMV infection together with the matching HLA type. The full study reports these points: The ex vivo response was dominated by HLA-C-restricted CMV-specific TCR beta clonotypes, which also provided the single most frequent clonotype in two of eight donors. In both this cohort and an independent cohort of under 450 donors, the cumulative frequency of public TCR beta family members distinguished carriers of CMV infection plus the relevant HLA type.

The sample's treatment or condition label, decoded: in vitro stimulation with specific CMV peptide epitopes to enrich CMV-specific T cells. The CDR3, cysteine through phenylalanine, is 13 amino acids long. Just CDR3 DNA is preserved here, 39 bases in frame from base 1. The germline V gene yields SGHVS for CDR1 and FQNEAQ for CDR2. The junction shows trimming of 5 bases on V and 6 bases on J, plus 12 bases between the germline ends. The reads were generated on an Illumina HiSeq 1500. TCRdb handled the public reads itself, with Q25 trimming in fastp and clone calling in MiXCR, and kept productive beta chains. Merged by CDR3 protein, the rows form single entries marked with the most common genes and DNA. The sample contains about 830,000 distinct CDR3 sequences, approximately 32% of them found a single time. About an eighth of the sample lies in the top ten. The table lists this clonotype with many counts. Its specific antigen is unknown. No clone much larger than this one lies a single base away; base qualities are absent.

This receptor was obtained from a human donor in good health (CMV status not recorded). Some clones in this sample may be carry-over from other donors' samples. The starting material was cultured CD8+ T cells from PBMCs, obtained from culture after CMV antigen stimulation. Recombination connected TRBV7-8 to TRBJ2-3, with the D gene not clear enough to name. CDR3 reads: CASSRPVLDTQYF. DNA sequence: TGTGCCAGCAGCCGCCCGGTCCTCGATACGCAGTATTTT.